This T cell receptor (beta chain) was observed in a study of T cells in Graves' hyperthyroidism and ophthalmopathy. The V end was cut by 5 bases, the J end by 2 bases, with 16 bases between. The CDR3 is 16 residues long. Looked up from germline, CDR1 is SGHTA and CDR2 is FQGNSA. TCR beta CDR3 sequences were amplified from RNA transcripts. A first-round RT-PCR of the TCR CDR3 used the HTBI primer set. Via MiXCR, TCRdb re-called the multiplex PCR reads, giving one row per CDR3 protein. This table holds 700,000 to 950,000 distinct CDR3 sequences, around 40% found once. Patients counted as stable if ophthalmopathy did not develop within 18 months.

This chain joins TRBV7-2 and TRBJ1-5; D possibly corresponds to TRBD1 (6 bases). Input material: blood. The sequence was obtained from a woman aged 40-49 years with Graves' hyperthyroidism. CDR3 in amino acids: CASSHDRRYGNQPQHF. In DNA, the CDR3 is TGTGCCAGCAGCCATGACAGGAGGTATGGCAATCAGCCCCAGCATTTT. Together with reference TRBV7-2 and TRBJ1-5, the CDR3 gives the full variable domain: GAGVSQSPSNKVTEKGKDVELRCDPISGHTALYWYRQSLGQGLEFLIYFQGNSAPDKSGLPSDRFSAERTGGSVSTLTIQRTQQEDSAVYLCASSHDRRYGNQPQHFGDGTRLSIL.